Each of the 9 T cell receptor beta chains below was sequenced from the same sample in a study of OX40 agonist ivuxolimab in advanced cancers. Profiled with immunoSEQ multiplex PCR; TCRdb holds only in-frame clones, not every one. The table lists about 40,000 clones, roughly 85% of them singletons. The sample was CD4+ or CD8+ T cells sorted from blood, taken in a trial of the OX40 agonist ivuxolimab. Receptors were obtained from an adult with an advanced solid tumor such as melanoma, head and neck, liver or kidney cancer.

The J gene is TRBJ1-5, the V gene TRBV7-2; TRBD1 matches at 7 bases. Germline V gene lookup returns CDR1 SGHTA and CDR2 FQGNSA. The CDR3 is 15 residues long. V shed 5 bases, J shed 5 bases, and the junction held 9 bases outside the gene matches. Here the CDR3 reads CASSAYGTADQPQHF. The CDR3 region has the DNA TGTGCCAGCAGCGCATACGGGACAGCTGATCAGCCCCAGCATTTT.

The chain employs TRBV27 and TRBJ1-1; D not certain. This CDR3 comprises 14 residues. With 0 bases removed from V and 0 bases from J, the gap between germline ends came to 5 bases. The germline V gene encodes CDR1 MNHEY and CDR2 SMNVEV (reference sequence). The CDR3 region has the DNA TGTGCCAGCAGTTTATCTAAGATGAACACTGAAGCTTTCTTT. Protein: CASSLSKMNTEAFF.

V gene TRBV19 combines with J gene TRBJ2-1, with D tentatively TRBD1 or TRBD2 (5 bases each). The germline V gene encodes CDR1 LNHDA and CDR2 SQIVND (reference sequence). Deletions cut 3 bases from V and 7 bases from J, with 13 bases between. This CDR3 is built from 14 residues. CDR3 DNA: TGTGCCAGTAGTATCGGGGCCCCGATGAATGAGCAGTTCTTC. Its translation: CASSIGAPMNEQFF.

The chain carries TRBV29-1 and TRBJ2-7; possibly TRBD2 for D (6 bases). The CDR3 contains 14 residues. V lost 4 bases and J lost 1, with 14 bases in between. The germline V gene encodes CDR1 SQVTM and CDR2 ANQGSEA. CDR3 sequence: CSVVWEELSYEQYF. Written as DNA, the CDR3 is TGCAGCGTTGTTTGGGAGGAGCTATCCTACGAGCAGTACTTC.

The CDR3 loop is CASSMAAGGWSEQFF. The CDR3 region has the DNA TGTGCCAGTAGTATGGCTGCAGGGGGCTGGAGTGAGCAGTTCTTC. The rearrangement links TRBV19 to TRBJ2-1; 8 nucleotides align to TRBD1. CDR3 length: 15 residues. Germline lookup yields CDR1 LNHDA and CDR2 SQIVND (reference sequence). V was pared by 3 bases and J by 9 bases, with 10 bases of the junction left unmatched.

The sample holds one count of this clone. The CDR3: CASSSPPSEGTNTEAFF. CDR3 in DNA: TGCGCCAGCAGCTCCCCCCCATCTGAAGGGACAAACACTGAAGCTTTCTTT. The rearrangement joins TRBV5-1 to TRBJ1-1, with D perhaps matching TRBD1 (6 bases). V lost 3 bases and J lost 2, with 20 bases in between. The CDR3 has 17 amino acids. Germline lookup yields CDR1 SGHRS and CDR2 YFSETQ.

J is TRBJ2-3 and V is TRBV5-1; a weak D match, TRBD1 (5 bases). Deletions cut 5 bases from V and 4 bases from J, with 20 bases between. Germline CDR1 and CDR2: SGHRS and YFSETQ. There are 16 residues in the CDR3. CDR3 bases: TGCGCCAGCAGTTTTTTGGGGCAGGAAGGGCCAGATACGCAGTATTTT. Protein: CASSFLGQEGPDTQYF. Complete variable domain (other parts from reference TRBV5-1 and TRBJ2-3): KAGVTQTPRYLIKTRGQQVTLSCSPISGHRSVSWYQQTPGQGLQFLFEYFSETQRNKGNFPGRFSGRQFSNSRSEMNVSTLELGDSALYLCASSFLGQEGPDTQYFGPGTRLTVL.

A single count supports this clone. This chain links TRBV27 with TRBJ2-5, with 7 bases matching TRBD1. Germline V gives CDR1 MNHEY, CDR2 SMNVEV (reference sequence). The CDR3 sequence is 13 residues long. V lost 5 bases to trimming and J lost 5 bases; unmatched junction nucleotides: 5. The CDR3 region has the DNA TGTGCCAGCAGTAACAGGGGCTGGGAGACCCAGTACTTC. Its protein is CASSNRGWETQYF.

A single count supports this clone. The V call is TRBV4-2, the J call TRBJ1-6; D may be TRBD1 (5 bases). This CDR3 region has 17 residues. V lost 0 bases to trimming and J lost 0 bases, with 9 bases between them. Germline V gives CDR1 LGHNA, CDR2 YNFKEQ. CDR3 nucleotides: TGTGCCAGCAGCCAAGATGGGACGAGCTCCTATAATTCACCCCTCCACTTT. Its translation is CASSQDGTSSYNSPLHF.